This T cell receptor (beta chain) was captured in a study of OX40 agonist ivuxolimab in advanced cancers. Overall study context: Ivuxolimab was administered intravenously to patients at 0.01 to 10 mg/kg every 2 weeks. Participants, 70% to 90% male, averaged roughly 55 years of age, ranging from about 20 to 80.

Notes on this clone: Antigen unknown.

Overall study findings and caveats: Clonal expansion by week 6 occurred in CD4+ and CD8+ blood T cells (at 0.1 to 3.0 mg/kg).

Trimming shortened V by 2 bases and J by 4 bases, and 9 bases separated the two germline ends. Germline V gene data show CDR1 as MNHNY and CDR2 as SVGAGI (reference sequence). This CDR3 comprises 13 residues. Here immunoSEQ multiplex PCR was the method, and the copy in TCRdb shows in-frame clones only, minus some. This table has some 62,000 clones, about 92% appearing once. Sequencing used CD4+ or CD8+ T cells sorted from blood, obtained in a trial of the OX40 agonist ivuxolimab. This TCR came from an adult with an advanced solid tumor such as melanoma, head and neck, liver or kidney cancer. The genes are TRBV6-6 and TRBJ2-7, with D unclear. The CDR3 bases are TGTGCCAGCAGTTACGAGGCACGGTACGAGCAGTACTTC. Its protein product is CASSYEARYEQYF.